This TCR beta chain was identified in a study of persistence of HIV-infected CD4 T cells. Anti-CD3/anti-CD28 beads served as a nonspecific positive control stimulus. CD4+ T cells upregulating both CD40 ligand and CD69 were sorted as responding cells. For roughly 19 hours, CD8-depleted PBMCs received anti-CD28/CD49d costimulation, a CD40-blocking antibody and enfuvirtide. V dropped 3 bases and J dropped 3 bases, with 9 bases sitting between them. Germline V gene lookup returns CDR1 MNHNS and CDR2 SASEGT. This CDR3 is built from 13 residues. A remark on this clone: Its antigen remains unidentified.

This was the immunoSEQ version 4 assay in survey mode. Measured with immunoSEQ multiplex PCR; TCRdb has only the in-frame clones, and not every one. Found here are 40,000 to 45,000 clones, roughly 90% of them singletons; the top ten hold under 2%. This chain joins TRBV6-1 and TRBJ2-7; D uncertain. The sample consisted of CD4+ T cells sorted from PBMCs after 18-hour stimulation, taken from a patient who received antiretroviral therapy. The sequence was collected from an adult man with HIV who was CMV-seropositive. The CDR3 loop is CASSEAVLYEQYF. CDR3 bases: TGTGCCAGCAGTGAGGCTGTACTCTACGAGCAGTACTTC.